A single sample is the source of the 20 T cell receptor beta chains below, sequenced in a study of cytomegalovirus exposure and HLA in healthy donors. Amplification used 60 Vbeta primers and 13 Jbeta primers. TCRdb's table, derived via immunoSEQ multiplex PCR, lists solely in-frame clones and lacks some. The table shows 100,000 to 150,000 clones, with around four fifths occurring only once. Material for sequencing was PBMCs. The receptors originated from a woman aged 40-49 years in good health and CMV-seropositive.

The chain recombines TRBV14 with TRBJ1-4; D not certain. The length of the CDR3 is 15 residues. CDR1 is SGHDN and CDR2 is FVKESK in the germline V gene. V dropped 3 bases and J dropped 10 bases, with 18 bases sitting between them. The CDR3 DNA follows: TGTGCCAGCAGCCAGTCCGGGAATTTCCCCCGAAAACTGTTTTTT. It codes for CASSQSGNFPRKLFF.

CDR3 amino acids: CASSETLEVRETQYF. The DNA for the CDR3 is TGTGCCAGCAGTGAGACCCTGGAGGTCCGAGAGACCCAGTACTTC. The chain employs TRBV9 and TRBJ2-5, with D maybe TRBD2 (5 bases). The germline V gene has CDR1 SGDLS and CDR2 YYNGEE. Trimming stripped 5 bases from V and 4 bases from J, with 18 bases between. This CDR3 has 15 residues.

The rearrangement joins TRBV19 to TRBJ1-2; D is unclear. CDR1 is LNHDA, CDR2 SQIVND, per germline (reference sequence). V gave up 4 bases and J gave up 5 bases, with 11 bases separating them. The CDR3 has 13 amino acids. The CDR3 region is CASSTPATYGYTF. The CDR3 bases are TGTGCCAGTAGTACCCCCGCGACATATGGCTACACCTTC.

V usage is TRBV19 and J usage is TRBJ2-4, with D possibly TRBD2 on 5 matching bases. Trimming left V 6 bases short and J 5 bases short, with 8 bases between. This CDR3 spans 12 amino acids. Germline lookup yields CDR1 LNHDA and CDR2 SQIVND (reference sequence). CDR3 DNA: TGTGCCAGTAGCGTGCGGGAAAACATTCAGTACTTC. It is translated as CASSVRENIQYF.

The chain couples TRBV5-6 to TRBJ2-1; D is ambiguous. The V gene's germline CDR1 is SGHDT and CDR2 YYEEEE. V was pared by 0 bases and J by 5 bases, with 6 bases between. The CDR3 contains 13 residues. This CDR3 reads CASSLDENNEQFF. CDR3 coding DNA: TGTGCCAGCAGCTTGGACGAGAACAATGAGCAGTTCTTC.

The V gene is TRBV28, the J gene TRBJ2-7, with D hard to call. Trimming stripped 5 bases from V and 1 base from J, with 12 bases between. Per the germline V gene, CDR1 is MDHEN and CDR2 is SYDVKM. The CDR3 has 14 residues. This chain's CDR3 is CASSLHTGSYEQYF. The DNA for the CDR3 is TGTGCCAGCAGTCTTCACACGGGTTCCTACGAGCAGTACTTC.

The CDR3 DNA follows: TGTGCCAGCAGACCCTCGGGCGGGAGGGCGTTCAATGAGCAGTTCTTC. This codes for CASRPSGGRAFNEQFF. The rearrangement uses TRBV28 and TRBJ2-1; 9 bases line up with TRBD2. Germline V gene lookup returns CDR1 MDHEN and CDR2 SYDVKM. There are 16 residues in the CDR3. Unmatched junction bases numbered 12, after V lost 6 bases and J lost 6 bases.

This clone was seen a few times. The chain joins TRBV10-3 to TRBJ2-1; 13 bases match TRBD2. Trimming at V came to 5 bases and at J to 7 bases, leaving 8 bases not matched to a gene. Germline V lookup: CDR1 ENHRY, CDR2 SYGVKD. This CDR3 has 16 residues. The CDR3 protein is CAISLTSGRASNEQFF. CDR3 coding DNA: TGTGCCATCAGTCTTACTAGCGGGAGGGCGAGTAATGAGCAGTTCTTC.

The J gene is TRBJ2-1, the V gene TRBV6-5; D remains ambiguous. Deletions cut 2 bases from V and 6 bases from J, with 8 bases between. Germline V gene data show CDR1 as MNHEY and CDR2 as SVGAGI. The CDR3 is made up of 13 amino acids. The CDR3 sequence: CASSYGQGNEQFF. CDR3 coding DNA: TGTGCCAGCAGTTACGGGCAAGGCAATGAGCAGTTCTTC.

V gene TRBV15 combines with J gene TRBJ1-2; 11 bases fit TRBD1. V dropped 3 bases and J dropped 4; count of bases not matched to a gene: 7. Germline V gene sequence: CDR1 LNHNV, CDR2 YYDKDF (reference sequence). The length of the CDR3 is 16 residues. The CDR3 here is CATSRDRDRGGYGYTF. The CDR3 nucleotides are TGTGCCACCAGCAGGGACCGGGACAGGGGGGGCTATGGCTACACCTTC.

V is TRBV28 and J is TRBJ2-5; tentative D call: TRBD2 (5 bases). The end of the DNA fits TRBJ2-7 better, so the J call may be wrong. CDR1 is MDHEN, CDR2 SYDVKM, per germline. The CDR3 consists of 13 residues. CDR3: CASSRPGGYEQYF. CDR3 DNA sequence: TGTGCCAGCAGTCGACCTGGAGGCTACGAGCAGTACTTC.

The chain links TRBV29-1 to TRBJ2-1; 8 bases are shared with TRBD1. Per germline, CDR1 SQVTM and CDR2 ANQGSEA. The J segment lost 10 bases and the V segment lost 1 base, leaving 9 bases of the junction unmatched. The CDR3 contains 14 residues. DNA for the CDR3: TGCAGCGTTGAAGGGACAGGGTTTGAGGGCGAGCAGTTCTTC. Amino acid sequence: CSVEGTGFEGEQFF.

The chain employs TRBV11-2 and TRBJ1-2; D is perhaps TRBD1 (6 bases). This CDR3 is 14 amino acids long. Germline V CDR1 and CDR2: SGHAT, FQNNGV. Deletions cut 8 bases from V and 2 bases from J, with 15 bases between. Written as DNA, the CDR3 is TGTGCCAGCCGGGAACAAACAGGGAACTATGGCTACACCTTC. This codes for CASREQTGNYGYTF.

The chain carries TRBV5-1 and TRBJ2-5, with TRBD2 as a possible D gene (5 bases). Germline V gene data show CDR1 as SGHRS and CDR2 as YFSETQ. V lost 2 bases, J lost 0 bases, and 8 bases lay in between. CDR3 length: 14 residues. CDR3 sequence: CASSFVGDQETQYF. DNA of the CDR3: TGCGCCAGCAGCTTTGTGGGAGACCAAGAGACCCAGTACTTC.

This clone was seen more than once but under ten times. This rearrangement joins TRBV30 to TRBJ2-3; weak D call: TRBD2 (6 bases). This CDR3 spans 15 amino acids. Trimming left V 1 base short and J 2 bases short, with 13 bases between. Per the germline V gene, CDR1 is GTSNPN and CDR2 is SVGIG (reference sequence). Written as DNA, the CDR3 is TGTGCCTGGAGTGAATTAGCGGAATCCACAGATACGCAGTATTTT. It encodes CAWSELAESTDTQYF.

The chain couples TRBV14 to TRBJ2-3, with TRBD2 matching over 8 bases. The CDR3 loop spans 16 amino acids. Germline V CDR1 and CDR2: SGHDN, FVKESK. V was pared by 1 base and J by 0 bases, with 3 bases of the junction left unmatched. The CDR3 sequence is CASSQVTGGSTDTQYF. The DNA for the CDR3 is TGTGCCAGCAGCCAAGTAACGGGAGGGAGCACAGATACGCAGTATTTT.

The chain is built from TRBV25-1 and TRBJ2-5; 8 bases are shared with TRBD2. Germline values: CDR1 MGHDK, CDR2 SYGVNS. Trimming took 0 bases from V and 5 from J; bases not matched to a gene: 5. The CDR3 sequence is 15 residues long. CDR3 in amino acids: CASSEYTGGRETQYF. CDR3 in DNA: TGTGCCAGCAGTGAATATACGGGAGGGAGGGAGACCCAGTACTTC.

In its sample, this clone was seen once. The chain couples TRBV6-6 to TRBJ1-1, with a weak D call TRBD1 (6 bases). CDR1 MNHNY and CDR2 SVGAGI come from the germline V gene (reference sequence). V was clipped by 8 bases and J by 6 bases, with 16 bases between them. The CDR3 runs to 13 residues. CDR3 amino acids: CASSHREFPEAFF. CDR3 in DNA: TGTGCCAGCTCCCACAGGGAATTTCCTGAAGCTTTCTTT.

Details on this clone: The junction departs from the called germline gene at one end, perhaps through a read error. The chain carries TRBV29-1 and TRBJ2-3; 10 bases line up with TRBD2. This CDR3 is 18 amino acids long. Looked up from germline, CDR1 is SQVTM and CDR2 is ANQGSEA. CDR3 bases: TGCGGCGTTGCGGCGCTAGCGGGAGTACGGGGGCCCACAGATACGCAGTATTTT. Translation gives CGVAALAGVRGPTDTQYF.

The genes are TRBV5-4 and TRBJ2-3, with 8 bases aligning to TRBD2. The V gene's germline CDR1 is SGHNT and CDR2 YYREEE (reference sequence). There are 19 residues in the CDR3. The trim removed 3 bases at V and 0 bases at J, leaving 15 bases unmatched. DNA for the CDR3: TGTGCCAGCAGCTCCGAACTAGCGGTCCAAACATTGAGCACAGATACGCAGTATTTT. Its translation: CASSSELAVQTLSTDTQYF.